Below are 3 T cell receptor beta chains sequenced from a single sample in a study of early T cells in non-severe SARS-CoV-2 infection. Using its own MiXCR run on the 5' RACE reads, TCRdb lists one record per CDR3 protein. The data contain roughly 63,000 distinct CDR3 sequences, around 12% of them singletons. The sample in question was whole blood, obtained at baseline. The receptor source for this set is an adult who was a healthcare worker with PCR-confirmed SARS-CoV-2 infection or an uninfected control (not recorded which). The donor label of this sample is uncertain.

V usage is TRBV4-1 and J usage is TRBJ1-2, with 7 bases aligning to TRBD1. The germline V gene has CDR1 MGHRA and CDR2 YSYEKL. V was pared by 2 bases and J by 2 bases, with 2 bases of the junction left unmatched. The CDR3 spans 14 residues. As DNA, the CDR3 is TGCGCCAGCAGCCAAATGGACAGGAACTATGGCTACACCTTC. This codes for CASSQMDRNYGYTF.

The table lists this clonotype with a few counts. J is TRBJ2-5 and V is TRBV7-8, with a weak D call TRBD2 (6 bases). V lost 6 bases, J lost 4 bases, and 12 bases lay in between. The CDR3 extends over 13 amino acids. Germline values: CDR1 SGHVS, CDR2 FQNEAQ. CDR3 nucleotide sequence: TGTGCCAGCAGTCCGGGGGTGGCAGAGACCCAGTACTTC. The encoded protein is CASSPGVAETQYF. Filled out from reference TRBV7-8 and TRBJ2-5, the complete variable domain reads GAGVSQSPRYKVAKRGQDVALRCDPISGHVSLFWYQQALGQGPEFLTYFQNEAQLDKSGLPSDRFFAERPEGSVSTLKIQRTQQEDSAVYLCASSPGVAETQYFGPGTRLLVL.

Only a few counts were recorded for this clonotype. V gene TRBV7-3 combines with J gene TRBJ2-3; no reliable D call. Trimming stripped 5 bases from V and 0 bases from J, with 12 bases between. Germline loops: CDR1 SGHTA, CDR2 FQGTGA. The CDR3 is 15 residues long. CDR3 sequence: CASSPMMGSTDTQYF. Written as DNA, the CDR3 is TGTGCCAGCAGCCCGATGATGGGTAGCACAGATACGCAGTATTTT.